Listed here are 30 T cell receptor beta chains from one sample, sequenced in a study of shared clonotypes between healthy human individuals. Profiling relied on immunoSEQ multiplex PCR, and the TCRdb table lists in-frame clones only, not all of them. The data contain about 1.5 million clones, 95% to 99% of them singletons. Sequencing was done on a sample of naive CD4+ T cells sorted from blood. The sample's subset: CD45RA+ positively selected. The receptors stem from a man between 25 and 39 years old in good health.

The J gene is TRBJ2-1, the V gene TRBV11-2, with a weak D call TRBD2 (5 bases). Trimming left V 0 bases short and J 6 bases short, with 12 bases between. The CDR3 has 15 residues. CDR1 and CDR2 (germline): SGHAT, FQNNGV. CDR3 sequence (DNA): TGTGCCAGCAGCTTAGAACTAGGATGGGCCAATGAGCAGTTCTTC. This encodes CASSLELGWANEQFF.

The V gene is TRBV6-6, the J gene TRBJ1-1; no clear D gene. This CDR3 region has 15 residues. V lost 2 bases to trimming and J lost 1 base, with 11 bases between them. The germline V gene encodes CDR1 MNHNY and CDR2 SVGAGI (reference sequence). The CDR3 bases are TGTGCCAGCAGTTACGGTCAACAGACGAACACTGAAGCTTTCTTT. It specifies CASSYGQQTNTEAFF.

The chain couples TRBV11-2 to TRBJ2-3; 11 bases fit TRBD2. After removal of 5 bases from V and 6 bases from J, the junction contained 4 bases not matched to a gene. There are 14 residues in the CDR3. Germline loops: CDR1 SGHAT, CDR2 FQNNGV. CDR3 sequence (DNA): TGTGCCAGCAGCATTAGCGGGGGGGGCGATACGCAGTATTTT. Protein sequence: CASSISGGGDTQYF.

The chain joins TRBV29-1 to TRBJ2-5; D gene uncertain. Per the germline V gene, CDR1 is SQVTM and CDR2 is ANQGSEA. The CDR3 extends over 12 amino acids. Between the trimmed V and J ends, which lost 2 bases and 3 bases, there was a span of 7 bases. The CDR3 bases are TGCAGCGTTGAACTCACGGAAGAGACCCAGTACTTC. This encodes CSVELTEETQYF.

The V call is TRBV6-5, the J call TRBJ2-6; no reliable D call. CDR1 is MNHEY, CDR2 SVGAGI, per germline. V shed 7 bases and J shed 0 bases, with 10 bases lying between them. This CDR3 spans 15 amino acids. CDR3 in DNA: TGTGCCAGCACCAACGGGTTCTCTGGGGCCAACGTCCTGACTTTC. Encoded protein: CASTNGFSGANVLTF.

The V gene is TRBV19, the J gene TRBJ2-1; perhaps TRBD1 as D (6 bases). This CDR3 comprises 14 residues. V dropped 5 bases and J dropped 3 bases, with 11 bases sitting between them. From germline, CDR1 is LNHDA and CDR2 SQIVND (reference sequence). The DNA of the CDR3 is TGTGCCAGTAGTGTAAGGGGACACTACAATGAGCAGTTCTTC. Its translation is CASSVRGHYNEQFF.

This clone was seen once. This CDR3 reads CASSFRKVANYGYTF. CDR3 DNA: TGTGCCAGCAGCTTTAGGAAGGTAGCTAACTATGGCTACACCTTC. The rearrangement uses TRBV5-4 and TRBJ1-2; D gene ambiguous. CDR3 length equals 15 residues. V was pared by 2 bases and J by 0 bases, with 11 bases between. Germline-derived CDR1 and CDR2 are SGHNT and YYREEE (reference sequence).

The rearrangement joins TRBV29-1 to TRBJ2-1; no clear D gene. Trimming pared 4 bases from V and 10 bases from J, leaving 11 bases between. The CDR3 sequence is 11 residues long. The germline V gene has CDR1 SQVTM and CDR2 ANQGSEA. The CDR3 loop reads CSVASTREQFF. The CDR3 nucleotides read TGCAGCGTTGCAAGCACCAGAGAGCAGTTCTTC.

The CDR3 sequence: CASSSSSGNTEAFF. CDR3 coding DNA: TGTGCCAGCAGCTCATCATCAGGGAACACTGAAGCTTTCTTT. This sequence joins TRBV5-8 and TRBJ1-1; no clear D gene. There are 14 residues in the CDR3. Deletions cut 3 bases from V and 1 base from J, with 10 bases between. Germline loops: CDR1 SGHTS, CDR2 YDEGEE.

The CDR3 here is CATSRRKREGTDTQYF. The DNA of the CDR3 is TGTGCCACCAGCAGGCGAAAGCGGGAGGGCACAGATACGCAGTATTTT. J is TRBJ2-3 and V is TRBV15, with 9 bases that match TRBD2. The J segment lost 1 base and the V segment lost 3 bases, leaving 5 bases of the junction unmatched. The CDR3 extends over 16 amino acids. Per the germline V gene, CDR1 is LNHNV and CDR2 is YYDKDF (reference sequence).

This rearrangement joins TRBV2 to TRBJ1-2; D is perhaps TRBD1 (6 bases). The V gene lost 7 bases and the J gene lost 6 bases, with 21 bases spanning the gap. The length of the CDR3 is 15 residues. In germline, CDR1 is SNHLY, CDR2 FYNNEI. CDR3 residues: CASTLPAGRGNGYTF. The CDR3 nucleotides read TGTGCCAGCACCCTCCCAGCAGGGAGGGGGAATGGCTACACCTTC.

The chain links TRBV5-4 to TRBJ2-1; D is possibly TRBD2 (7 bases). CDR3 length: 16 amino acids. The V end was cut by 0 bases, the J end by 3 bases, with 13 bases between. Germline V lookup: CDR1 SGHNT, CDR2 YYREEE (reference sequence). The CDR3 bases are TGTGCCAGCAGCTTGGATGGGGGGGCGAGCTACAATGAGCAGTTCTTC. Protein: CASSLDGGASYNEQFF.

The chain uses TRBV11-2 and TRBJ2-5; 7 bases match TRBD2. The length of the CDR3 is 14 residues. V lost 3 bases, J lost 5 bases, and 6 bases stayed unmatched. CDR1 is SGHAT, CDR2 FQNNGV, per germline. The DNA of the CDR3 is TGTGCCAGCAGCTTGCGGGAGAGTGTGGAGACCCAGTACTTC. It translates to CASSLRESVETQYF.

J is TRBJ2-7 and V is TRBV28, with D unresolved. Germline loops: CDR1 MDHEN, CDR2 SYDVKM. The CDR3 is 12 amino acids. V shed 7 bases and J shed 5 bases, with 12 bases lying between them. In DNA, the CDR3 is TGTGCCAGCACCACGAGGTCGGACGAGCAGTACTTC. This codes for CASTTRSDEQYF.

The gene calls are TRBV10-3 and TRBJ2-7; TRBD2 aligns across 7 bases. Unmatched junction bases numbered 11, after V lost 10 bases and J lost 5 bases. CDR3 length equals 13 residues. CDR1 is ENHRY, CDR2 SYGVKD, per germline. CDR3 residues: CATRAGERDEQYF. CDR3 nucleotides: TGTGCCACCAGGGCGGGAGAAAGGGACGAGCAGTACTTC.

The table lists this clone with a count of one. This chain uses TRBV10-3 with TRBJ2-3; no definite D call. Germline-derived CDR1 and CDR2 are ENHRY and SYGVKD. This CDR3 region has 13 residues. Trimming left V 7 bases short and J 2 bases short, with 10 bases between. CDR3 in amino acids: CAITPRPTDTQYF. CDR3 sequence (DNA): TGTGCCATCACCCCCCGTCCCACAGATACGCAGTATTTT.

The CDR3 bases are TGTGCCAGCAGCGTAGCGGATATCACAGATACGCAGTATTTT. It translates to CASSVADITDTQYF. The gene calls are TRBV9 and TRBJ2-3; D unclear. V shed 0 bases and J shed 2 bases, with 7 bases lying between them. Germline loops: CDR1 SGDLS, CDR2 YYNGEE. CDR3 length equals 14 residues.

The J gene is TRBJ1-5, the V gene TRBV6-5, with 9 bases that match TRBD1. Germline lookup yields CDR1 MNHEY and CDR2 SVGAGI. The J segment lost 4 bases and the V segment lost 6 bases, leaving 7 bases of the junction unmatched. This CDR3 has 15 residues. The CDR3 spells CASSSTGGNNQPQHF. In nucleotides, the CDR3 is TGTGCCAGCAGCTCAACAGGGGGCAATAATCAGCCCCAGCATTTT.

The chain recombines TRBV2 with TRBJ1-2; the match to TRBD1 covers 7 bases. With 6 bases clipped from V and 4 bases from J, the junction kept 8 bases outside the gene matches. Germline CDR1 SNHLY, CDR2 FYNNEI. This CDR3 has 14 amino acids. CDR3 residues: CASSPTGFGYGYTF. CDR3 sequence (DNA): TGTGCCAGCAGCCCGACAGGGTTCGGCTATGGCTACACCTTC.

The chain uses TRBV10-3 and TRBJ2-7; D assignment may be TRBD1 or TRBD2 (7 bases each). The ends were cut back, 4 bases at V and 0 bases at J, with 13 bases in the middle. CDR3 length: 15 amino acids. CDR1 and CDR2 (germline): ENHRY, SYGVKD. The CDR3 is CAISGGGQNSYEQYF. CDR3 DNA sequence: TGTGCCATCAGTGGGGGGGGACAGAACTCCTACGAGCAGTACTTC.

This chain joins TRBV29-1 and TRBJ2-3; TRBD1 is a possible D gene (5 bases). CDR3 length: 17 amino acids. Trimming pared 0 bases from V and 2 bases from J, leaving 18 bases between. Germline CDR1 is SQVTM and CDR2 is ANQGSEA. This chain's CDR3 is CSVEDPLRGLATDTQYF. The CDR3 DNA reads TGCAGCGTTGAAGACCCTTTAAGGGGATTGGCCACAGATACGCAGTATTTT.

The chain couples TRBV2 to TRBJ1-4; no definite D call. The CDR3 is 12 residues long. Germline CDR1 and CDR2: SNHLY and FYNNEI. Trimming took 6 bases from V and 7 from J, leaving 9 bases between them. The CDR3, as DNA: TGTGCCAGCAGGGAGGTCGGTGAAAAACTGTTTTTT. Translation gives CASREVGEKLFF.

The V and J genes are TRBV6-1 and TRBJ1-2; D ambiguous. CDR3 length equals 13 residues. With 4 bases removed from V and 4 bases from J, the gap between germline ends came to 10 bases. Germline CDR1 and CDR2: MNHNS and SASEGT. CDR3 loop: CASSGAIAYGYTF. Written as DNA, the CDR3 is TGTGCCAGCAGTGGGGCGATCGCCTATGGCTACACCTTC.

CDR3 coding DNA: TGTGCCATCAGTGCGGATGGTGGGGCAGGGGCTATGGGGGAGCAGTACTTC. Its translation: CAISADGGAGAMGEQYF. V usage is TRBV10-3 and J usage is TRBJ2-7; possible D gene TRBD1, 6 bases. Looked up from germline, CDR1 is ENHRY and CDR2 is SYGVKD. The V gene lost 4 bases and the J gene lost 7 bases, with 26 bases spanning the gap. CDR3 length equals 17 residues.

The J gene is TRBJ1-2, the V gene TRBV5-5, with TRBD1 identical over 7 bases. The junction had 8 bases not matched to a gene; V was cut back by 5 bases and J by 7 bases. The V gene's germline CDR1 is SGHKS and CDR2 YYEKEE (reference sequence). This CDR3 has 13 residues. The CDR3 DNA sequence: TGTGCCAGCAGGGACAGGCCGTTGGGTGGCTACACCTTC. Translation: CASRDRPLGGYTF.

The chain is built from TRBV11-2 and TRBJ1-3; D is possibly TRBD1 (5 bases). V shed 5 bases and J shed 2 bases, with 16 bases lying between them. The germline V gene has CDR1 SGHAT and CDR2 FQNNGV. This CDR3 is 16 amino acids long. CDR3 nucleotide sequence: TGTGCCAGCAGCCGCAGGGAGGGATTGACTGGAAACACCATATATTTT. Translation: CASSRREGLTGNTIYF. Complete variable domain (other parts from reference TRBV11-2 and TRBJ1-3): EAGVAQSPRYKIIEKRQSVAFWCNPISGHATLYWYQQILGQGPKLLIQFQNNGVVDDSQLPKDRFSAERLKGVDSTLKIQPAKLEDSAVYLCASSRREGLTGNTIYFGEGSWLTVV.

This clone turned up a few times. The V and J genes are TRBV6-1 and TRBJ2-7, with unresolved D. Germline-derived CDR1 and CDR2 are MNHNS and SASEGT. The CDR3 consists of 13 residues. The V gene lost 4 bases and the J gene lost 0 bases, with 7 bases spanning the gap. In DNA, the CDR3 is TGTGCCAGCAGTGTTGAGAACTCCTACGAGCAGTACTTC. Its translation: CASSVENSYEQYF.

This chain links TRBV2 with TRBJ1-2; D perhaps matches TRBD1 (5 bases). Germline lookup yields CDR1 SNHLY and CDR2 FYNNEI. CDR3 length equals 13 residues. Trimming pared 5 bases from V and 8 bases from J, leaving 15 bases between. The CDR3 reads CASSRDGERGYTF. DNA of the CDR3: TGTGCCAGCAGTCGGGACGGAGAAAGGGGCTACACCTTC.

CDR3 loop: CASSELAGGPGTQYF. The CDR3 nucleotides read TGTGCCAGCAGTGAGTTAGCGGGAGGGCCTGGTACGCAGTATTTT. This chain joins TRBV6-4 and TRBJ2-3; TRBD2 matches 11 bases. Trimming took 3 bases from V and 8 from J; bases not matched to a gene: 7. Germline V gives CDR1 MRHNA, CDR2 SNTAGT. The CDR3 sequence is 15 residues long.

The chain recombines TRBV9 with TRBJ2-1; 8 nucleotides line up with TRBD2. Losses at the gene ends were 5 bases for V and 9 bases for J; bases not matched to a gene: 13. Germline V CDR1 and CDR2: SGDLS, YYNGEE. CDR3 length: 15 residues. CDR3 region: CASSGGGRPYSEQFF. The DNA for the CDR3 is TGTGCCAGCAGTGGTGGCGGGAGGCCTTATAGTGAGCAGTTCTTC.